These T cell receptor beta chains were read from a single sample in a study of blood T cell repertoires in COVID-19. TCRdb's table, derived via immunoSEQ multiplex PCR, lists solely in-frame clones and lacks some. The sample consists of roughly 200,000 clones, under 90% of them appearing once. The sequenced sample was PBMCs or T cells enriched from blood (not recorded which). These receptors all come from a woman aged 25 to 45 with acute COVID-19. CDR3s include the opening cysteine and the closing phenylalanine or tryptophan. A D gene is named only where the DNA matches it firmly. Rows may omit the clone size; those that give it use once, few, many or a size class.

V	size	D	J	CDR3	DNA
TRBV7-9	NA	NA	TRBJ1-2	CASSSGYGYTF	TGTGCCAGCAGCTCCGGCTATGGCTACACCTTC
TRBV27	NA	NA	TRBJ1-1	CASSSPSRGNTEAFF	TGTGCCAGCAGTTCCCCCTCTCGGGGGAACACTGAAGCTTTCTTT
TRBV7-2	NA	TRBD1	TRBJ2-2	CASSPHPGTGSPAGELFF	TGTGCCAGCAGCCCACACCCAGGGACAGGGAGTCCGGCCGGGGAGCTGTTTTTT
TRBV6-4	once	NA	TRBJ1-2	CASSESLAGRGGYTF	TGTGCCAGCAGTGAAAGCTTGGCCGGGAGGGGCGGCTACACCTTC
TRBV4-1	few	NA	TRBJ1-5	CASSPPRDSSRIDQPQHF	TGCGCCAGCAGCCCCCCTCGTGACTCCAGCAGAATCGATCAGCCCCAGCATTTT
TRBV6-5	NA	TRBD1	TRBJ1-2	CASSRGGQNYGYTF	TGTGCCAGCAGCCGGGGGGGACAGAACTATGGCTACACCTTC
TRBV9	NA	NA	TRBJ2-4	CASSEGDLAKNIQYF	TGTGCCAGCAGCGAGGGGGATCTAGCCAAAAACATTCAGTACTTC
TRBV27	NA	NA	TRBJ1-2	CASSFTRTWGYTF	TGTGCCAGCAGTTTCACCCGGACTTGGGGCTACACCTTC
TRBV7-6	NA	TRBD1	TRBJ2-1	CASSSSSTGQHNEQFF	TGTGCCAGCAGCTCAAGCTCCACGGGACAGCACAATGAGCAGTTCTTC
TRBV4-2	NA	TRBD2	TRBJ2-3	CASSYDIAGGLSDTQYF	TGTGCCAGCAGCTATGATATAGCGGGGGGATTGTCAGATACGCAGTATTTT
TRBV2	few	NA	TRBJ2-1	CASSESRVTHNEQFF	TGTGCCAGCAGTGAGTCCAGGGTCACCCACAATGAGCAGTTCTTC
TRBV5-1	once	NA	TRBJ1-3	CASSWVSGSGNTIYF	TGCGCCAGCAGCTGGGTATCGGGCTCTGGAAACACCATATATTTT
TRBV4-1	NA	NA	TRBJ1-6	CASSQGSTGWGSPLHF	TGCGCCAGCAGCCAAGGTTCTACGGGGTGGGGTTCACCCCTCCACTTT
TRBV5-4	NA	NA	TRBJ2-5	CASSFGRGEIGETQYF	TGTGCCAGCAGCTTCGGCAGGGGCGAGATCGGAGAGACCCAGTACTTC
TRBV28	NA	TRBD1	TRBJ1-4	CASSFPGQWNEKLFF	TGTGCCAGCAGTTTTCCGGGACAGTGGAATGAAAAACTGTTTTTT
TRBV19	NA	TRBD1	TRBJ2-7	CASSRLMGSGGPEQYF	TGTGCCAGTAGTCGACTTATGGGTTCAGGGGGTCCCGAGCAGTACTTC
TRBV27	once	TRBD1	TRBJ1-1	CASSRGQGARNTEAFF	TGTGCCAGCAGTCGGGGACAGGGGGCGAGGAACACTGAAGCTTTCTTT
TRBV5-1	NA	TRBD1	TRBJ2-7	CASRGTGTYEQYF	TGCGCCAGCCGGGGGACAGGGACCTACGAGCAGTACTTC
TRBV28	once	TRBD1	TRBJ2-7	CASSFPAGTGGEQYF	TGTGCCAGCAGTTTCCCCGCCGGGACAGGGGGCGAGCAGTACTTC
TRBV7-7	NA	TRBD2	TRBJ2-1	CASSPGLAAGEQFF	TGTGCCAGCAGCCCAGGACTAGCGGCTGGTGAGCAGTTCTTC
TRBV6-5	NA	TRBD1	TRBJ1-6	CASSWTGDNSPLHF	TGTGCCAGCAGTTGGACAGGGGACAATTCACCCCTCCACTTT
TRBV6-6	NA	NA	TRBJ1-4	CASSYWQGRDEKLFF	TGTGCCAGCAGTTACTGGCAGGGGAGAGATGAAAAACTGTTTTTT
TRBV19	NA	NA	TRBJ2-7	CASSVTGSLSYEQYF	TGTGCCAGTAGTGTTACCGGGTCACTATCCTACGAGCAGTACTTC
TRBV30	NA	NA	TRBJ2-7	CAWSPLTGPYEQYF	TGTGCCTGGAGTCCGCTGACAGGCCCCTACGAGCAGTACTTC
TRBV9	NA	NA	TRBJ1-4	CASSVRGTSNEKLFF	TGTGCCAGCAGCGTACGAGGGACAAGTAATGAAAAACTGTTTTTT
TRBV4-2	many	TRBD2	TRBJ2-4	CASSQGLANQYF	TGTGCCAGCAGCCAGGGACTAGCGAATCAGTACTTC
TRBV6-5	NA	TRBD1	TRBJ1-6	CASSRDRDNSPLHF	TGTGCCAGCAGTCGGGACAGAGATAATTCACCCCTCCACTTT